Given below is one TCR beta chain in context. No antigen is known for it. Using immunoSEQ multiplex PCR, the repertoire was profiled, and TCRdb retains in-frame clones only, with some absent. The repertoire holds roughly 140,000 clones, with approximately 89% as singletons. The data derive from a study of T cell responses to AZD1222 COVID-19 vaccine. Study-level information: Investigators merged groups given second doses at roughly 4 or roughly 12 weeks.

Germline V CDR1 and CDR2: MNHEY, SMNVEV (reference sequence). Deletions cut 4 bases from V and 11 bases from J, with 8 bases between. The CDR3 runs to 11 residues. Study results and caveats: Females outnumbered males among donors, who were mostly white British; clonal diversity was possibly underestimated. The breadth and depth of Spike-specific TCRs increased once two AZD1222 doses had been given.

The chain has TRBV27 and TRBJ1-4; D remains unclear. The sequences come from peripheral blood, collected on day 0 of AZD1222 vaccination. This receptor was obtained from an adult in good health. CDR3 sequence: CASSYDGKLFF. The CDR3 DNA is TGTGCCAGCAGTTACGACGGCAAACTGTTTTTT.